This T cell receptor beta chain was retrieved from a study of blood T cell repertoires in COVID-19. CDR1 is LNHDA, CDR2 SQIVND, per germline (reference sequence). The CDR3 contains 15 residues. Between the trimmed V and J ends, which lost 0 bases and 3 bases, there was a span of 11 bases. Data came from immunoSEQ multiplex PCR; TCRdb stores just in-frame clones and leaves some out. In the table there are about 250,000 clones, about 88% of which are singletons. The sequence derives from a woman aged 50 to 65 who had recovered from COVID-19. J is TRBJ1-2 and V is TRBV19; possibly TRBD1 for D (5 bases). The sequenced sample consisted of PBMCs or T cells enriched from blood (not recorded which). The CDR3 loop reads CASSIEGVSHYGYTF. As DNA, the CDR3 is TGTGCCAGTAGTATAGAAGGGGTTTCCCACTATGGCTACACCTTC.